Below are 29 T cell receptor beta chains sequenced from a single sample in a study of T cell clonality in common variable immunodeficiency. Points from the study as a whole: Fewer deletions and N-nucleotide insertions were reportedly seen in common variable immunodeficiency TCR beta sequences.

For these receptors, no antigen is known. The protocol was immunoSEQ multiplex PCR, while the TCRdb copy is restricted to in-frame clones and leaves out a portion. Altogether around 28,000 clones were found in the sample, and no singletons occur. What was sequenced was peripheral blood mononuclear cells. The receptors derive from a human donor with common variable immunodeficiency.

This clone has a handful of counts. CDR3 residues: CASSSSGSENTIYF. The DNA read from the CDR3 is TGTGCCAGCAGCTCCTCCGGGTCCGAAAACACC. V is TRBV7-9 and J is TRBJ1-3; D is unresolved. The sequenced fragment ends 3 residues before the CDR3 boundary, so the rest is inferred from the germline J gene. Germline-derived CDR1 and CDR2 are SEHNR and FQNEAQ (reference sequence). This CDR3 contains 14 residues. The V end lost 4 bases, the J end lost 6 bases, and 13 bases lay between the germline ends.

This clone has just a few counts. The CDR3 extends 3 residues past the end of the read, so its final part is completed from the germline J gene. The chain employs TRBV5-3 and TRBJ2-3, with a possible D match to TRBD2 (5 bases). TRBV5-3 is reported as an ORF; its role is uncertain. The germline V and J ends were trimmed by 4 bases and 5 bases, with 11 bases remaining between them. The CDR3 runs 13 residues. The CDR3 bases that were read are TGTGCCAGAAGCGGTCGGACTGGAGATACG. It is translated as CARSGRTGDT. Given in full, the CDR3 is CARSGRTGDTQYF.

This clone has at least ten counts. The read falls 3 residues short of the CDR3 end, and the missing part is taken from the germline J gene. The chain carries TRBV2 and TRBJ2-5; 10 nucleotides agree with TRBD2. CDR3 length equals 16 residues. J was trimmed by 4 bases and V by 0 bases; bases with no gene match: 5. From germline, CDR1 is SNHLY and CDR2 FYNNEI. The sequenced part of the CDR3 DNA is TGTGCCAGCAGTGAAGCTACGGGACTAGCGTCAGAGACC. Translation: CASSEATGLASET. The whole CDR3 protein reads CASSEATGLASETQYF.

The CDR3 loop reads CASFRGQGGSNQPQHF. Partial CDR3 DNA: TGCGCCAGTTTTAGGGGACAGGGAGGGAGCAATCAGCCC. This chain links TRBV23-1 with TRBJ1-5, with 9 bases identical to TRBD1. The read finishes 3 residues shy of the CDR3 end, and the germline J gene is used to complete it. TRBV23-1 is assigned to the ORF class and has an uncertain function. J was trimmed by 1 base and V by 9 bases; bases with no gene match: 10. This CDR3 spans 16 amino acids.

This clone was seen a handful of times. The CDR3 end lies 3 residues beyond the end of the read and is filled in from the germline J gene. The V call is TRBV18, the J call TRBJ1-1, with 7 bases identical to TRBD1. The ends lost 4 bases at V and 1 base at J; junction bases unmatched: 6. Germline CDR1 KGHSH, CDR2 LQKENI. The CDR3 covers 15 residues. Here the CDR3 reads CASSLGGAGNTEAFF. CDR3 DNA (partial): TGTGCCAGCTCACTAGGGGGCGCGGGGAACACTGAA.

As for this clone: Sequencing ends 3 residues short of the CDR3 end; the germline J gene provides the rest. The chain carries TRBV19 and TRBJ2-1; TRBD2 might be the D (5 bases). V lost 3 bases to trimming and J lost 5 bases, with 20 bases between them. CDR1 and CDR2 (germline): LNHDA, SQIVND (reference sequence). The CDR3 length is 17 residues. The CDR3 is CASSMAGGWNGDNEQFF. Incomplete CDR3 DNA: TGTGCCAGTAGTATGGCGGGCGGATGGAACGGGGACAATGAG. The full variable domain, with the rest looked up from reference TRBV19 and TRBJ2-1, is DGGITQSPKYLFRKEGQNVTLSCEQNLNHDAMYWYRQDPGQGLRLIYYSQIVNDFQKGDIAEGYSVSREKKESFPLTVTSAQKNPTAFYLCASSMAGGWNGDNEQFFGPGTRLTVL.

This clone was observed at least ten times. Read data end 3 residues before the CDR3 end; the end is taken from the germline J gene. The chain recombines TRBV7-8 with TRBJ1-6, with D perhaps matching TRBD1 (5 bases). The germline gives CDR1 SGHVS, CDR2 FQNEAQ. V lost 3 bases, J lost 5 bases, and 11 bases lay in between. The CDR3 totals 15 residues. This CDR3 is CASSFSATDNSPLHF. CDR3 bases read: TGTGCCAGCAGCTTCTCGGCGACAGATAATTCACCC. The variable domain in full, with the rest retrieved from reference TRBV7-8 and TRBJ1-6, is GAGVSQSPRYKVAKRGQDVALRCDPISGHVSLFWYQQALGQGPEFLTYFQNEAQLDKSGLPSDRFFAERPEGSVSTLKIQRTQQEDSAVYLCASSFSATDNSPLHFGNGTRLTVT.

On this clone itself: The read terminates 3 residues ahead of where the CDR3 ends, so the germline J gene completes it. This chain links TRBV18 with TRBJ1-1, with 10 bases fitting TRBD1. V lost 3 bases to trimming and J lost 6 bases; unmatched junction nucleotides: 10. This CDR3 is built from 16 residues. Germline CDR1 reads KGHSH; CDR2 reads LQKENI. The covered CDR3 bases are TGTGCCAGCTCACCCTTACTAGGACAGGGGGGGTCTGAA. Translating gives CASSPLLGQGGSE. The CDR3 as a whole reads CASSPLLGQGGSEAFF.

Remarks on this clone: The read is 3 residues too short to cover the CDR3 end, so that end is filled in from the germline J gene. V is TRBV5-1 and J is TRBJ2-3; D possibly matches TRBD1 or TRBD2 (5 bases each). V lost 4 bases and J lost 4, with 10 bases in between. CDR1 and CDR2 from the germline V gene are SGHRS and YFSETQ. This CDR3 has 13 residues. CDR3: CASSEGWADTQYF. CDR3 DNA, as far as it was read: TGCGCCAGCAGCGAGGGGTGGGCAGATACG.

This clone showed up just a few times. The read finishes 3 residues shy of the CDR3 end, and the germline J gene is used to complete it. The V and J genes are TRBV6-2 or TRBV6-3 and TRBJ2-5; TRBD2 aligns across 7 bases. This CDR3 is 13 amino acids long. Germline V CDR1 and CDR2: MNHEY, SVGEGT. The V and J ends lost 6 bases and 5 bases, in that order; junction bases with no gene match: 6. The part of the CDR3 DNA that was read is TGTGCCAGCAGCAGGACTAGGGCGGAGACC. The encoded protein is CASSRTRAET. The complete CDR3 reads CASSRTRAETQYF.

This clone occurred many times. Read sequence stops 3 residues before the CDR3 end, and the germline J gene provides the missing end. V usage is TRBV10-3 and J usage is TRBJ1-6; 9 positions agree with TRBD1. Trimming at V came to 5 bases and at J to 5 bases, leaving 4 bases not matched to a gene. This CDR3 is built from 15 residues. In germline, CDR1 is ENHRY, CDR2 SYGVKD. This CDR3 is CAISPGTGNNSPLHF. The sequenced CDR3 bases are TGTGCCATCAGTCCCGGGACAGGGAATAATTCACCC.

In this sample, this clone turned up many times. CDR3 loop: CASSPRPPTGGGQETQYF. CDR3 DNA, as far as it was read: TGTGCCAGCTCACCACGTCCCCCCACAGGGGGGGGCCAAGAGACC. V is TRBV18 and J is TRBJ2-5, with a weak D call TRBD1 (8 bases). Sequencing ends 3 residues short of the CDR3 end; the germline J gene provides the rest. CDR1 is KGHSH and CDR2 is LQKENI in the germline V gene. The CDR3 contains 18 residues. V lost 1 base and J lost 1, with 19 bases in between.

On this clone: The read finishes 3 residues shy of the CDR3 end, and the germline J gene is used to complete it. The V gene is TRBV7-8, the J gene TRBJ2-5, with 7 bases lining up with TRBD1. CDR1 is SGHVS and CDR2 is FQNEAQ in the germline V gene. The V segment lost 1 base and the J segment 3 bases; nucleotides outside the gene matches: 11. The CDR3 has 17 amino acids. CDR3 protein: CASSLDRGQGVEETQYF. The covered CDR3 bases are TGTGCCAGCAGCTTAGATAGGGGGCAGGGGGTAGAAGAGACC.

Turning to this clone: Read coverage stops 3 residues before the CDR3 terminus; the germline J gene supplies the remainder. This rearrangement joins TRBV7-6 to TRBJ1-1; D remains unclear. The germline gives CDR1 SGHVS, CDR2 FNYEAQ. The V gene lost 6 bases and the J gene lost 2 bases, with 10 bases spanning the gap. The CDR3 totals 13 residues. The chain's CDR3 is CASRPDLNTEAFF. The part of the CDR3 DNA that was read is TGTGCCAGCAGACCCGACTTAAACACTGAA. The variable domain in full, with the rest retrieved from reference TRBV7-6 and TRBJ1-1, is GAGVSQSPRYKVTKRGQDVALRCDPISGHVSLYWYRQALGQGPEFLTYFNYEAQQDKSGLPNDRFSAERPEGSISTLTIQRTEQRDSAMYRCASRPDLNTEAFFGQGTRLTVV.

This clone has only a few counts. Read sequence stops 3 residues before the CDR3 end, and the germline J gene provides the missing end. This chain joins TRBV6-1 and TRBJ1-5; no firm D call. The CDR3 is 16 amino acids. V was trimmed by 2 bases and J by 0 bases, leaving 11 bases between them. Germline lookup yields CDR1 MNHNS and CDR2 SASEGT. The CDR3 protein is CASSESLTLSNQPQHF. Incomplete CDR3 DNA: TGTGCCAGCAGTGAAAGTTTGACACTTAGCAATCAGCCC.

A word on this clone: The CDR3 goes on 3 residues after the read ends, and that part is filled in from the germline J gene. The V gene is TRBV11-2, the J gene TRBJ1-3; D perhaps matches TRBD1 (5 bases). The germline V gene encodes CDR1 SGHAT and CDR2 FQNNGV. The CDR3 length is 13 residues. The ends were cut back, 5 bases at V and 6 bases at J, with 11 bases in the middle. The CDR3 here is CASSTGEVNTIYF. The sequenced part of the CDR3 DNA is TGTGCCAGCAGCACGGGGGAAGTAAACACC.

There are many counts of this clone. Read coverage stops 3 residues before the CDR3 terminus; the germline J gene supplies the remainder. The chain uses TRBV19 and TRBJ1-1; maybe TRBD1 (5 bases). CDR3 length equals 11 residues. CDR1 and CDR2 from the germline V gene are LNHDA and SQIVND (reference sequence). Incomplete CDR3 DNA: TGTGCCAGTAGTAGTGGACACCAA. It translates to CASSSGHQ. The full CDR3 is CASSSGHQAFF.

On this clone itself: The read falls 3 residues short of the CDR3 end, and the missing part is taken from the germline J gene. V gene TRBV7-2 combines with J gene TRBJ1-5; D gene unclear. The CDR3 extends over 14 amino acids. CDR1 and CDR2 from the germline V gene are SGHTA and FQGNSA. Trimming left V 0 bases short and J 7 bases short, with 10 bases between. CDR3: CASSLAGRRQPQHF. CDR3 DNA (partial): TGTGCCAGCAGCTTAGCTGGGCGCAGGCAGCCC.

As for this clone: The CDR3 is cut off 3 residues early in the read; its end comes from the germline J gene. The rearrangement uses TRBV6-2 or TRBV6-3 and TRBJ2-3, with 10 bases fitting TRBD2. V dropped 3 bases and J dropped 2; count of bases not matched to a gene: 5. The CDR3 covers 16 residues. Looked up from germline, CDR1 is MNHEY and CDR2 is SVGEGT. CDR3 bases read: TGTGCCAGCAGTTATGGTCTAGCGGGGGACACAGATACG. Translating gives CASSYGLAGDTDT. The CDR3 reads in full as CASSYGLAGDTDTQYF.

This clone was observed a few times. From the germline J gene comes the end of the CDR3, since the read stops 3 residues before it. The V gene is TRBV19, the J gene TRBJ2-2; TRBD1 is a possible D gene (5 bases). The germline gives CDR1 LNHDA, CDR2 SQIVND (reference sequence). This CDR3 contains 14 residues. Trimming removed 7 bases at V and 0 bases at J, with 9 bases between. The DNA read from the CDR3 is TGTGCCAGTATCGGACAACCGAACACCGGGGAG. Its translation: CASIGQPNTGE. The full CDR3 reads CASIGQPNTGELFF. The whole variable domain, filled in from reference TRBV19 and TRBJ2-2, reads DGGITQSPKYLFRKEGQNVTLSCEQNLNHDAMYWYRQDPGQGLRLIYYSQIVNDFQKGDIAEGYSVSREKKESFPLTVTSAQKNPTAFYLCASIGQPNTGELFFGEGSRLTVL.

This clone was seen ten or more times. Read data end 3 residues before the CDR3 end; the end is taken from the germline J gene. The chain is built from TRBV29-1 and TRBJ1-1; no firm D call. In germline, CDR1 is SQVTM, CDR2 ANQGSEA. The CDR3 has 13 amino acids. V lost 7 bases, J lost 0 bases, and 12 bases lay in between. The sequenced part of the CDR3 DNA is TGCAGCGCCCGAAGAAACATGAACACTGAA. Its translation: CSARRNMNTE. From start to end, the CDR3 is CSARRNMNTEAFF.

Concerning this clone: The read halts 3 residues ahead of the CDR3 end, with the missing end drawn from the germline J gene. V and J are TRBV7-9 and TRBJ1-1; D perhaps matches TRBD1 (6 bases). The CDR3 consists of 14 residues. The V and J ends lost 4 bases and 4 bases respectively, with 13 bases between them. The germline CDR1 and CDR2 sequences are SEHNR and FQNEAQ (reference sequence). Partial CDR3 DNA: TGTGCCAGCAGCTCCCAGGGAGGGGGCACTGAA. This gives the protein CASSSQGGGTE. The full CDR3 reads CASSSQGGGTEAFF.

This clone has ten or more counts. The covered CDR3 bases are TGCAGCGTTCGGGGTGGAGGGAATCAGCCC. Translation gives CSVRGGGNQP. The whole CDR3 protein is CSVRGGGNQPQHF. The rearrangement uses TRBV29-1 and TRBJ1-5; the D is unclear. The read ends 3 residues shy of where the CDR3 ends; the end is completed using the germline J gene. Germline V CDR1 and CDR2: SQVTM, ANQGSEA. The V and J ends lost 5 bases and 4 bases respectively, with 12 bases between them. This CDR3 contains 13 residues.

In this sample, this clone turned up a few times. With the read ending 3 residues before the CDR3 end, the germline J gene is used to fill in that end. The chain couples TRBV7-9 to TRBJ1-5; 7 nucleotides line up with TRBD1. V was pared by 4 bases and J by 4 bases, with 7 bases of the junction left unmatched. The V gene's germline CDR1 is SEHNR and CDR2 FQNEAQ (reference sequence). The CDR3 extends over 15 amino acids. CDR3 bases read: TGTGCCAGCAGCTCGAAAGCGGGACAGAATCAGCCC. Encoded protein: CASSSKAGQNQP. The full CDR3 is CASSSKAGQNQPQHF.

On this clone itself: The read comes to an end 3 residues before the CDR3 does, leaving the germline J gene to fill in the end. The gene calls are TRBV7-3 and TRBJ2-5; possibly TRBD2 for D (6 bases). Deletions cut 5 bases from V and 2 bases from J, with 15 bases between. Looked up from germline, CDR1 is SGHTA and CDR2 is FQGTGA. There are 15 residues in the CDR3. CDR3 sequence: CASSPEGLFQETQYF. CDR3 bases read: TGTGCCAGCAGCCCAGAGGGACTTTTTCAAGAGACC. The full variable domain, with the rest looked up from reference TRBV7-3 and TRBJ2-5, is GAGVSQTPSNKVTEKGKYVELRCDPISGHTALYWYRQSLGQGPEFLIYFQGTGAADDSGLPNDRFFAVRPEGSVSTLKIQRTERGDSAVYLCASSPEGLFQETQYFGPGTRLLVL.

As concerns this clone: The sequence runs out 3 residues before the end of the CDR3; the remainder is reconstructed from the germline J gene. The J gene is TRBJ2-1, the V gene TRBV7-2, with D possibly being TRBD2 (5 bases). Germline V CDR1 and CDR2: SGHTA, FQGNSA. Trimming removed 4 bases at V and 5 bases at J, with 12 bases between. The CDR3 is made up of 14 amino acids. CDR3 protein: CASSSPSSHNEQFF. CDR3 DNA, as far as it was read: TGTGCCAGCAGCTCCCCTAGCAGCCACAATGAG.

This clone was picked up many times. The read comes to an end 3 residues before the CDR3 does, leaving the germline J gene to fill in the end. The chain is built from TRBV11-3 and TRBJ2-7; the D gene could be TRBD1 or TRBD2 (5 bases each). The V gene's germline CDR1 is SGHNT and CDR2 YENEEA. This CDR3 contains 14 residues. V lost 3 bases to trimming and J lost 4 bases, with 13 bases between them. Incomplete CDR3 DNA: TGTGCCAGCAGCTTCGGGCAGGGAGAGTACGAG. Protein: CASSFGQGEYE. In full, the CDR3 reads CASSFGQGEYEQYF.

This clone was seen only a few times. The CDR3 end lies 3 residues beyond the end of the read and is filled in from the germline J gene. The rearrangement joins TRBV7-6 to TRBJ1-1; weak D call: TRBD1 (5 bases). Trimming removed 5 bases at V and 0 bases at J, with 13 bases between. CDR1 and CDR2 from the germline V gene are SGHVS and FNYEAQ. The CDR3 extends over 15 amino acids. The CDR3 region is CASSANGQLNTEAFF. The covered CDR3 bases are TGTGCCAGCAGCGCCAACGGACAACTGAACACTGAA.

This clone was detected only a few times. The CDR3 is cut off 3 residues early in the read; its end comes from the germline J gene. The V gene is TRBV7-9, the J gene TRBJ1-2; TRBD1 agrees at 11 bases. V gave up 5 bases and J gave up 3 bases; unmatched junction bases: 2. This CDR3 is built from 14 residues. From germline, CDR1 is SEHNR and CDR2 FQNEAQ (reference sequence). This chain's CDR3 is CASSMGQGDYGYTF. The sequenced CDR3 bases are TGTGCCAGCAGCATGGGACAGGGGGACTATGGC. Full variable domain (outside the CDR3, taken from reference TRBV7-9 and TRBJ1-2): DTGVSQNPRHKITKRGQNVTFRCDPISEHNRLYWYRQTLGQGPEFLTYFQNEAQLEKSRLLSDRFSAERPKGSFSTLEIQRTEQGDSAMYLCASSMGQGDYGYTFGSGTRLTVV.